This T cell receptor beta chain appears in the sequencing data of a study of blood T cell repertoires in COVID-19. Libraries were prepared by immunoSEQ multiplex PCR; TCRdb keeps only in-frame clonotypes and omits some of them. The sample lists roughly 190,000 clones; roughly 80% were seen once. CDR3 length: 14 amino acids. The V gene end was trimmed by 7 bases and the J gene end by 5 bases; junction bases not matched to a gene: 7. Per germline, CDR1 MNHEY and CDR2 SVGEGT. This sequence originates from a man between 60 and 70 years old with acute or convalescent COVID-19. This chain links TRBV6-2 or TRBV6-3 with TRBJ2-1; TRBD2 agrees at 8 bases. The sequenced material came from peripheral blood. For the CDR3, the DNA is TGTGCCAGCACCCCGGCGGGAGGCCACAATGAGCAGTTCTTC. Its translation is CASTPAGGHNEQFF.